Here is one T cell receptor beta chain with its context. Its antigen remains unidentified. No much larger clonotype is one base removed from it; base qualities were not supplied. This sample was taken from a study of blood T cell repertoires in COVID-19 (dated by TCRdb to 2020 to 2022). Regarding the study in general: Collaborator samples came from the United States, Italy and Spain and covered acute and convalescent phases of COVID-19. The repertoires were released in a freely available public database intended as a resource for research on the immune response to SARS-CoV-2. HLA class I and class II types, where available, came from metadata supplied by the sample provider rather than from assay-based typing. The dataset comprised deeply sampled blood TCRbeta repertoires from subjects exposed to, actively infected with, or recovered from COVID-19. The samples were drawn from two sources: the first 160 participants of the ongoing ImmuneRACE study, and 1,000 to 1,500 subjects contributed by 6 global collaborators. A de-identified subject ID, COVID-19 status, age in years and sex were almost always included in the sample metadata. The material from the prospective study consisted of cDNA or gDNA derived from T cells, B-cell-depleted T cells, or PBMCs. The research as a whole found: How much clinical and demographic metadata was included differed by source and by participant, and the metadata was provided uncurated.

Whole blood was collected in K2EDTA tubes by collaborating institutions according to the institutions' own protocols. Collaborator samples were shipped for TCRbeta analysis as frozen whole blood, isolated PBMCs, or DNA extracted from either sample type. Based on the germline V gene (reference sequence), the CDR1 and CDR2 sequences are SGHNT and YYREEE. Inclusive of the bounding cysteine and phenylalanine, the CDR3 is 13 residues long. Only the CDR3 portion is preserved as DNA: 39 bases, with reading frame beginning at the first base. V loses 0 bases, J loses 3 bases, and the germline ends lie 6 bases apart. TCRbeta CDR3 regions were amplified from genomic DNA using the immunoSEQ Assay, a bias-controlled multiplex PCR. The published analysis was carried out like this. Nucleated cell counts per sample were estimated from amplification of reference gene primers within the assay. To quantify the absolute abundance of each unique TCRbeta CDR3 rearrangement, sequence reads were collapsed and filtered. For each sample, productive Simpson clonality was calculated as the square root of Simpson's diversity index over productive rearrangements. Entries here come from immuneACCESS through TCRdb and include only in-frame sequences with V and J called. Some clones fail to appear in such tables; in the studies checked, an unresolved V gene covers under half of the shortfall, and the cause of the remainder is unknown. For V, J and clone size, that table is used; D and trimming come from the DNA. Present in this sample are roughly 120,000 clones, roughly 80% of which were seen just once. The ten top clones hold roughly 6.2% of the sample.

The sequence derives from a man in his 70s with acute or convalescent COVID-19. The material sequenced was peripheral blood. The chain links TRBV5-4 with TRBJ1-2; D gene: possibly TRBD1, on 6 matching bases. The CDR3 here reads CASSLDRDYGYTF. At the DNA level, the sequence is TGTGCCAGCAGCTTGGACAGGGACTATGGCTACACCTTC.